This T cell receptor beta chain stems from a study of vaccination effects on CD4 cells after COVID-19. Notes on this clone: The antigen is not known.

The protocol was immunoSEQ multiplex PCR, while the TCRdb copy is restricted to in-frame clones and leaves out a portion. Among about 61,000 clones, about four fifths were seen once, and the ten largest hold more than 2%. Viral peptide pool expansion of antigen-specific CD4+ T cells preceded sequencing in the ViraFEST assay. Subsequent to a culture period of roughly 11 days, CD4+ T cells were isolated. This sample comprised CD4+ T cells from PBMCs cultured with HCoV-229E spike peptides, obtained before COVID-19 vaccination. The receptor was isolated from a human donor who received a COVID-19 vaccine.

The CDR3 DNA reads as TGTGCCAGCAGCTTACGGGGTGGAACAGGGGAGCTGTTTTTT. It specifies CASSLRGGTGELFF. The chain recombines TRBV7-7 with TRBJ2-2; D is possibly TRBD2 (5 bases). The CDR3 is made up of 14 amino acids. The V gene lost 2 bases and the J gene lost 8 bases, with 12 bases spanning the gap. Germline assignment: CDR1 SSHAT and CDR2 FNYEAQ (reference sequence). Combining the CDR3 with reference TRBV7-7 and TRBJ2-2 gives the whole variable domain GAGVSQSPRYKVTKRGQDVTLRCDPISSHATLYWYQQALGQGPEFLTYFNYEAQPDKSGLPSDRFSAERPEGSISTLTIQRTEQRDSAMYRCASSLRGGTGELFFGEGSRLTVL.